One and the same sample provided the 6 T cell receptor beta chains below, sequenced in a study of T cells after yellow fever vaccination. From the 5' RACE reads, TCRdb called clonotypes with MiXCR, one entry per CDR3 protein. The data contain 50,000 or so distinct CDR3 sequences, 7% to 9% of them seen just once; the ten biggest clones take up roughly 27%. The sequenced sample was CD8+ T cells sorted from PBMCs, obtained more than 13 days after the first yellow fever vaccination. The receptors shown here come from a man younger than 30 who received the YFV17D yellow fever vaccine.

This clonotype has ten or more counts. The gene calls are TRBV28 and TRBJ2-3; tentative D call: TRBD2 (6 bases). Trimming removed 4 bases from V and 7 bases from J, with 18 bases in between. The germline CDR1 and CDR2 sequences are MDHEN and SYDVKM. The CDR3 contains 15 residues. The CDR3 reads CASSSKTRSSNTQYF. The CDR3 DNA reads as TGTGCCAGCAGTTCAAAGACTAGAAGTTCAAATACGCAGTATTTT.

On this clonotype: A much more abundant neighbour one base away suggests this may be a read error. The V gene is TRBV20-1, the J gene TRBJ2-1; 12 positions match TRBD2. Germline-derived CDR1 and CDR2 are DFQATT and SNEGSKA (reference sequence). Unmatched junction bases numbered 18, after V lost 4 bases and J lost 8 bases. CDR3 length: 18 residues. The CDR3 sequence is CSAKVRPSSGGALDEQFF. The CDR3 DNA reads TGCAGTGCTAAAGTCCGCCCGTCTAGCGGGGGGGCATTGGATGAGCAGTTCTTC.

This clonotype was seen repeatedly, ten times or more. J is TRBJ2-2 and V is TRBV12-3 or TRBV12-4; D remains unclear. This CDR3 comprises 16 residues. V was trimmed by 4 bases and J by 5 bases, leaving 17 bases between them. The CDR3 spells CASSSSTRTDTGELFF. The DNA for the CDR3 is TGTGCCAGCAGTTCATCTACACGCACGGATACCGGGGAGCTGTTTTTT.

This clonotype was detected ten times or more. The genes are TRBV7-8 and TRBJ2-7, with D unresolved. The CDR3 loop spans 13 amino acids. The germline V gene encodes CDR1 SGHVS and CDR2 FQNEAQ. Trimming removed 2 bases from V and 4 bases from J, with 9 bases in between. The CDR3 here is CASSLSQFYEQYV. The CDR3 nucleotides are TGTGCCAGCAGCTTATCCCAGTTTTACGAGCAGTACGTC.

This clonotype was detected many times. Written as DNA, the CDR3 is TGCGCCAGCAGCCAAGATAATCCCTTGAACACCGGGGAGCTGTTTTTT. Protein product: CASSQDNPLNTGELFF. The rearrangement joins TRBV4-1 to TRBJ2-2; no definite D call. Trimming left V 0 bases short and J 1 base short, with 9 bases between. This CDR3 comprises 16 residues. From germline, CDR1 is MGHRA and CDR2 YSYEKL.

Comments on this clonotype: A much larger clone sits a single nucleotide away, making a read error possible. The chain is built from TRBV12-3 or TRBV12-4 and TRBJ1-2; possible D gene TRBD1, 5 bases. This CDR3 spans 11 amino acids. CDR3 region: CAISFTRDPSF. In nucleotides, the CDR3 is TGTGCCATCAGTTTCACCAGGGACCCGTCCTTC.